One sample yielded the 5 T cell receptor beta chains listed below, sequenced in a study of monozygotic twins with inflammatory bowel disease. TCRdb re-analyzed the 5' RACE reads; it lists each CDR3 protein once, without DNA. This table lists some 190,000 distinct CDR3 sequences. The specimen was blood. Receptor source: a human donor with ulcerative colitis or Crohn's disease, or a healthy co-twin of an affected twin (not recorded which).

V usage is TRBV11-2 and J usage is TRBJ2-3; with no DNA, the TCRdb D assignment of TRBD2 cannot be verified. Germline V gives CDR1 SGHAT, CDR2 FQNNGV. This CDR3 contains 16 residues. The CDR3 protein is CASSFLAGGRTDTQYF.

The V gene is TRBV7-2, the J gene TRBJ2-5; TCRdb gives TRBD2 as the D gene, but with no DNA this cannot be confirmed. This CDR3 has 13 residues. The germline V gene has CDR1 SGHTA and CDR2 FQGNSA. This CDR3 reads CASSLGSGQTQYF. Full variable domain (outside the CDR3, taken from reference TRBV7-2 and TRBJ2-5): GAGVSQSPSNKVTEKGKDVELRCDPISGHTALYWYRQSLGQGLEFLIYFQGNSAPDKSGLPSDRFSAERTGGSVSTLTIQRTQQEDSAVYLCASSLGSGQTQYFGPGTRLLVL.

The J gene is TRBJ2-6, the V gene TRBV4-2; no DNA is available, so the TRBD1 call from TCRdb remains unchecked. Germline V gene lookup returns CDR1 LGHNA and CDR2 YNFKEQ. This CDR3 is built from 14 residues. This chain's CDR3 is CASAIPSGANVLTF.

The J gene is TRBJ2-7, the V gene TRBV20-1; TCRdb lists TRBD1, though no DNA is available to test this call. CDR1 and CDR2 (germline): DFQATT, SNEGSKA (reference sequence). The CDR3 is 16 residues long. This CDR3 is CSARDLGTPIPYEQYF.

The V gene is TRBV29-1, the J gene TRBJ2-6; with no DNA, the TCRdb D assignment of TRBD1 cannot be verified. The CDR3 runs to 14 residues. Germline-derived CDR1 and CDR2 are SQVTM and ANQGSEA. The CDR3 here is CSVVGGSGANVLTF.